Below, 19 T cell receptor beta chains from the same sample are listed, as sequenced in a study of blood T cell repertoires in COVID-19. Clones were read by immunoSEQ multiplex PCR, and TCRdb kept only the in-frame ones, dropping some. The sample has approximately 200,000 clones; approximately 81% are singletons. What was sequenced was peripheral blood. These receptors came from a middle-aged man with acute or convalescent COVID-19.

The rearrangement uses TRBV30 and TRBJ1-3; perhaps TRBD1 as D (5 bases). CDR1 is GTSNPN and CDR2 is SVGIG in the germline V gene (reference sequence). The CDR3 loop spans 17 amino acids. V was pared by 2 bases and J by 0 bases, with 17 bases between. CDR3 region: CAWSPFSRASSGNTIYF. The CDR3, as DNA: TGTGCCTGGAGTCCGTTCAGCAGGGCGAGCTCTGGAAACACCATATATTTT.

The rearrangement uses TRBV3-1 (or the pseudogene TRBV3-2) and TRBJ1-5; possibly TRBD1 for D (6 bases). Deletions cut 5 bases from V and 7 bases from J, with 12 bases between. CDR3 length: 13 amino acids. Germline CDR1 reads LGHDT; CDR2 reads YNNKEL (reference sequence). CDR3 coding DNA: TGTGCCAGCAGCAACAGGGTCGGCCAGCCCCAGCATTTT. Its protein is CASSNRVGQPQHF.

This clone was found once. The chain joins TRBV6-5 to TRBJ1-1, with 7 nucleotides matching TRBD1. Germline V gene data show CDR1 as MNHEY and CDR2 as SVGAGI. V shed 6 bases and J 10 bases; nucleotides not matched to a gene: 5. The CDR3 spans 11 residues. In DNA, the CDR3 is TGTGCCAGCAGCGACAGGGCGAGAGCTTTCTTT. This sequence encodes CASSDRARAFF.

This clone was observed once. The chain uses TRBV24-1 and TRBJ2-2; TRBD1 agrees at 7 bases. The CDR3 is made up of 15 amino acids. Per the germline V gene, CDR1 is KGHDR and CDR2 is SFDVKD. V lost 4 bases, J lost 5 bases, and 6 bases stayed unmatched. CDR3 protein: CATSDNRGLTGELFF. CDR3 DNA sequence: TGTGCCACCAGTGACAACAGGGGCCTAACCGGGGAGCTGTTTTTT.

The rearrangement joins TRBV7-2 to TRBJ1-1; D remains unclear. This CDR3 has 16 residues. Germline V lookup: CDR1 SGHTA, CDR2 FQGNSA. V was trimmed by 5 bases and J by 6 bases, leaving 22 bases between them. In DNA form, the CDR3 reads TGTGCCAGCAGCCAGATGACTCCTTCAATGGTCTCTGAAGCTTTCTTT. Its translation is CASSQMTPSMVSEAFF.

The genes are TRBV5-1 and TRBJ1-2, with D perhaps matching TRBD1 (5 bases). CDR3 length equals 15 residues. CDR1 is SGHRS, CDR2 YFSETQ, per germline. V dropped 4 bases and J dropped 0 bases, with 13 bases sitting between them. CDR3 region: CASSPDGGANYGYTF. In DNA form, the CDR3 reads TGCGCCAGCAGCCCGGACGGGGGTGCTAACTATGGCTACACCTTC.

V gene TRBV9 combines with J gene TRBJ2-2; D is ambiguous. Per germline, CDR1 SGDLS and CDR2 YYNGEE. Trimming pared 0 bases from V and 7 bases from J, leaving 7 bases between. CDR3 length: 13 residues. The CDR3 sequence is CASSVVASGELFF. The CDR3 coding sequence is TGTGCCAGCAGCGTAGTGGCTAGCGGGGAGCTGTTTTTT.

The chain couples TRBV10-2 to TRBJ2-2; 7 bases align to TRBD1. The CDR3 totals 15 residues. Trimming at V came to 3 bases and at J to 5 bases, leaving 6 bases not matched to a gene. Looked up from germline, CDR1 is WSHSY and CDR2 is SAAADI. The CDR3 sequence: CASSDPGQATGELFF. CDR3 bases: TGCGCCAGCAGTGATCCCGGACAGGCGACCGGGGAGCTGTTTTTT.

This clone was seen only a few times. J is TRBJ1-1 and V is TRBV30; TRBD1 aligns across 12 bases. This CDR3 is 14 amino acids long. V lost 5 bases to trimming and J lost 4 bases; unmatched junction nucleotides: 5. Germline V gives CDR1 GTSNPN, CDR2 SVGIG (reference sequence). This CDR3 reads CAWYPGQGATEAFF. The CDR3, as DNA: TGTGCCTGGTATCCGGGACAGGGGGCCACTGAAGCTTTCTTT.

CDR3 in amino acids: CASSLIFSGQARGEQYF. DNA of the CDR3: TGTGCCAGCAGCTTAATTTTCAGTGGACAGGCACGGGGCGAGCAGTACTTC. This chain connects TRBV11-2 to TRBJ2-7, with 7 bases that match TRBD1. CDR1 is SGHAT and CDR2 is FQNNGV in the germline V gene. V gave up 2 bases and J gave up 6 bases; unmatched junction bases: 16. The CDR3 is 17 residues long. Full variable domain (remainder filled in from reference TRBV11-2 and TRBJ2-7): EAGVAQSPRYKIIEKRQSVAFWCNPISGHATLYWYQQILGQGPKLLIQFQNNGVVDDSQLPKDRFSAERLKGVDSTLKIQPAKLEDSAVYLCASSLIFSGQARGEQYFGPGTRLTVT.

The rearrangement joins TRBV7-3 to TRBJ1-2; D gene ambiguous. Germline CDR1 SGHTA, CDR2 FQGTGA. This CDR3 contains 13 residues. With 5 bases removed from V and 8 bases from J, the gap between germline ends came to 15 bases. The CDR3 region is CASSPVGGYGYTF. As DNA, the CDR3 is TGTGCCAGCAGCCCCGTGGGAGGATACGGCTACACCTTC.

The V gene is TRBV28, the J gene TRBJ2-7; 12 positions match TRBD1. After removal of 6 bases from V and 6 bases from J, the junction contained 6 bases not matched to a gene. The CDR3 runs 14 residues. Looked up from germline, CDR1 is MDHEN and CDR2 is SYDVKM. The CDR3 reads CASSRDRGQVEQYF. The CDR3 DNA sequence: TGTGCCAGCAGCCGGGACAGGGGGCAGGTCGAGCAGTACTTC.

The chain uses TRBV24-1 and TRBJ1-2; 9 bases are shared with TRBD1. V trimming: 3 bases; J trimming: 8 bases; junction bases outside the gene matches: 6. Per germline, CDR1 KGHDR and CDR2 SFDVKD. This CDR3 comprises 14 residues. The CDR3 DNA is TGTGCCACCAGTGATCCACAGGGGGCTGTCGGCTACACCTTC. Amino acids: CATSDPQGAVGYTF.

The V call is TRBV5-1, the J call TRBJ1-2; D is unresolved. The V gene's germline CDR1 is SGHRS and CDR2 YFSETQ. The germline V and J ends were trimmed by 0 bases and 4 bases, with 7 bases remaining between them. This CDR3 is built from 13 residues. The CDR3 DNA follows: TGCGCCAGCAGCTTGGATCCAGGCTATGGCTACACCTTC. It encodes CASSLDPGYGYTF. The full variable domain, with the rest looked up from reference TRBV5-1 and TRBJ1-2, is KAGVTQTPRYLIKTRGQQVTLSCSPISGHRSVSWYQQTPGQGLQFLFEYFSETQRNKGNFPGRFSGRQFSNSRSEMNVSTLELGDSALYLCASSLDPGYGYTFGSGTRLTVV.

The rearrangement joins TRBV6-2 or TRBV6-3 to TRBJ1-2; the D gene is possibly TRBD1 (5 bases). Between the trimmed V and J ends, which lost 4 bases and 4 bases, there was a span of 10 bases. This CDR3 has 13 amino acids. CDR1 and CDR2 from the germline V gene are MNHEY and SVGEGT. The CDR3 DNA reads as TGTGCCAGCAGTTCCGAAAGGGGCTATGGCTACACCTTC. Protein product: CASSSERGYGYTF.

This clone is a singleton in its sample. The V and J genes are TRBV9 and TRBJ2-3, with 7 bases that match TRBD2. From germline, CDR1 is SGDLS and CDR2 YYNGEE. The V segment lost 0 bases and the J segment 1 base; nucleotides outside the gene matches: 11. CDR3 length equals 18 residues. The CDR3 sequence: CASSVDGQGGYGTDTQYF. In nucleotides, the CDR3 is TGTGCCAGCAGCGTAGATGGTCAGGGAGGGTACGGCACAGATACGCAGTATTTT.

This clone has just a few counts. J is TRBJ2-1 and V is TRBV3-1 (or the pseudogene TRBV3-2); possible D gene TRBD2, 6 bases. Germline V gene data show CDR1 as LGHDT and CDR2 as YNNKEL (reference sequence). The CDR3 covers 17 residues. Deletions cut 2 bases from V and 0 bases from J, with 14 bases between. The CDR3 region is CASSQTSGLSSYNEQFF. DNA for the CDR3: TGTGCCAGCAGCCAAACGAGCGGGCTGAGCTCCTACAATGAGCAGTTCTTC.

This clone has only a few counts. The chain uses TRBV11-2 and TRBJ2-7; no clear D. The CDR3 is 17 residues long. V gave up 5 bases and J gave up 3 bases, with 23 bases separating them. Germline lookup yields CDR1 SGHAT and CDR2 FQNNGV. CDR3 bases: TGTGCCAGCAGCCAACGAGCCGGGTCCAAAGTTGACTACGAGCAGTACTTC. Translating gives CASSQRAGSKVDYEQYF.

J is TRBJ1-1 and V is TRBV7-8; D gene uncertain. Trimming cost V 1 base and J 5 bases, with 8 bases left between them. The CDR3 has 13 amino acids. Germline values: CDR1 SGHVS, CDR2 FQNEAQ. The CDR3 DNA sequence: TGTGCCAGCAGCTTAGTAGCGGGGACTGAAGCTTTCTTT. Amino acids: CASSLVAGTEAFF.